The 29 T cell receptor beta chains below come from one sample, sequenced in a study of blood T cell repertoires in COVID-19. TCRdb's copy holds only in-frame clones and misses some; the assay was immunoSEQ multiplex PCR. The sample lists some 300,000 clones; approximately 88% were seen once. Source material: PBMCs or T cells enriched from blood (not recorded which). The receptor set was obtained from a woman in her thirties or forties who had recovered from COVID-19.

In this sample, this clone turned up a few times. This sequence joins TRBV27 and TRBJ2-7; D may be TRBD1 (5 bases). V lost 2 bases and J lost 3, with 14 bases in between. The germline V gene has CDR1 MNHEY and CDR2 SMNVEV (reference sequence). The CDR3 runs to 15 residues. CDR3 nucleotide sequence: TGTGCCAGCAGTTTAGGGCAGGGTAGGAACTACGAGCAGTACTTC. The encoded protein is CASSLGQGRNYEQYF.

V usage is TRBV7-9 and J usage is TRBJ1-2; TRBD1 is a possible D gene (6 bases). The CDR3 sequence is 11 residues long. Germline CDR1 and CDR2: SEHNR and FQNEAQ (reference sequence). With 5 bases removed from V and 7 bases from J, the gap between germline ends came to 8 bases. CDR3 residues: CASSPGVGYTF. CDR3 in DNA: TGTGCCAGCAGCCCAGGGGTTGGCTACACCTTC. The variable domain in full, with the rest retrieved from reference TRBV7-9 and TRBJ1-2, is DTGVSQNPRHKITKRGQNVTFRCDPISEHNRLYWYRQTLGQGPEFLTYFQNEAQLEKSRLLSDRFSAERPKGSFSTLEIQRTEQGDSAMYLCASSPGVGYTFGSGTRLTVV.

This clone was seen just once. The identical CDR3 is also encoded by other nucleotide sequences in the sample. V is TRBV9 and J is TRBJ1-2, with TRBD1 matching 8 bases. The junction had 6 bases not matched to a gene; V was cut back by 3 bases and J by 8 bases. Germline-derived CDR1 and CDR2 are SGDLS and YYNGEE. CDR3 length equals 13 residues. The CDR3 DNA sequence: TGTGCCAGCAGCGCCCAGGGGGCGAGAGGCTACACCTTC. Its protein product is CASSAQGARGYTF.

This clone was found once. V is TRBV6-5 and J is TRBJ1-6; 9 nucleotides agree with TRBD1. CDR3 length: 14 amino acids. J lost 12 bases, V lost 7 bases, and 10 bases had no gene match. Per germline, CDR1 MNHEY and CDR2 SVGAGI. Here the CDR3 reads CASTRTGEHEPLHF. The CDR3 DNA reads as TGTGCCAGCACAAGGACAGGGGAGCACGAACCCCTCCACTTT.

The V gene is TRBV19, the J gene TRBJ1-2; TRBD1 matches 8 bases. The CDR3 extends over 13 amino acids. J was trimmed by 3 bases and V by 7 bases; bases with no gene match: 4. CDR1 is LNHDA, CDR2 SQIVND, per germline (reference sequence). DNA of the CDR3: TGTGCCAGTACCCAGACAGGGGACTATGGCTACACCTTC. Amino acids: CASTQTGDYGYTF.

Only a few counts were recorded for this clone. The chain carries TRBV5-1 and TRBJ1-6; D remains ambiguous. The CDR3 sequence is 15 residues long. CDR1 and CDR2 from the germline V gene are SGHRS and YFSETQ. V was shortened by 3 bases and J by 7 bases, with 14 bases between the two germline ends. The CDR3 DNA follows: TGCGCCAGCAGCTCGAAAAATCGAGAGAATTCACCCCTCCACTTT. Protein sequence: CASSSKNRENSPLHF.

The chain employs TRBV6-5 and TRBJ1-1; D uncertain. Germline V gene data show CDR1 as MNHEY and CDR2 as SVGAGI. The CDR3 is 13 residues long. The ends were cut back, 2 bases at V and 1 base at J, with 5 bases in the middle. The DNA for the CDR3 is TGTGCCAGCAGTTACACAGAGAACACTGAAGCTTTCTTT. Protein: CASSYTENTEAFF.

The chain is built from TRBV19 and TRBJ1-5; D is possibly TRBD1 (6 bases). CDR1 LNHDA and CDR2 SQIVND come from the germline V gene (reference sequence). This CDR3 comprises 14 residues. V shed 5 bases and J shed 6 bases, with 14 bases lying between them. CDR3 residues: CASSPHRVGQPQHF. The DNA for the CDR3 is TGTGCCAGTAGTCCCCACAGGGTCGGTCAGCCCCAGCATTTT.

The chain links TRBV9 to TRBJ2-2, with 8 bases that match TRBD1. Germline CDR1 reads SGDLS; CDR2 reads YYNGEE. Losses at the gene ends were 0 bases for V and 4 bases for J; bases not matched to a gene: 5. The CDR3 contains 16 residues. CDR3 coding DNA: TGTGCCAGCAGCGTAGCCGGACAGGGAGCCACCGGGGAGCTGTTTTTT. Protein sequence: CASSVAGQGATGELFF.

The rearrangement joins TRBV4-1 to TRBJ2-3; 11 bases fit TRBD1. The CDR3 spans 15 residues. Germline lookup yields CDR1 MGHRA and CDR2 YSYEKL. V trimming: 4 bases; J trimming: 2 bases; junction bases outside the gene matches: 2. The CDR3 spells CASSPGQGVTDTQYF. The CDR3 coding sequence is TGCGCCAGCAGCCCGGGACAGGGGGTCACAGATACGCAGTATTTT.

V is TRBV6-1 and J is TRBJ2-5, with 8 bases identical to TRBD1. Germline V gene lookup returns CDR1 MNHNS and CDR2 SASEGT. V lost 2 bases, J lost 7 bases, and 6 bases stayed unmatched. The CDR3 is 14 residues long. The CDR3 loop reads CASSEQGAVGTQYF. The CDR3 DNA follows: TGTGCCAGCAGTGAACAGGGGGCGGTTGGGACCCAGTACTTC.

The CDR3 spells CASSSKTQGFGSPLHF. CDR3 bases: TGTGCCAGCAGCTCCAAAACACAGGGATTCGGTTCACCCCTCCACTTT. This chain links TRBV5-4 with TRBJ1-6; the D gene is possibly TRBD1 (6 bases). Germline values: CDR1 SGHNT, CDR2 YYREEE (reference sequence). V was shortened by 3 bases and J by 9 bases, with 19 bases between the two germline ends. The CDR3 contains 16 residues.

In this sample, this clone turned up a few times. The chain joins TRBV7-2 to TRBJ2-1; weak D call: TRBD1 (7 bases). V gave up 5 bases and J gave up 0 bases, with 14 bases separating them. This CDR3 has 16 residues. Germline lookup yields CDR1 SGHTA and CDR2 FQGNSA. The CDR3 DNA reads TGTGCCAGCAGCCAACAGGGGACTTACTCCTACAATGAGCAGTTCTTC. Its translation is CASSQQGTYSYNEQFF.

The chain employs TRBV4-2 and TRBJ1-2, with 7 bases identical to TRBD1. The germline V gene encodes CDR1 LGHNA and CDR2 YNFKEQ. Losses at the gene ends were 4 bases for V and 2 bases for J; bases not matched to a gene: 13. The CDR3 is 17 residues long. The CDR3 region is CASSPMGADRLNYGYTF. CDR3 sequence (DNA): TGTGCCAGCAGCCCCATGGGTGCGGACAGGTTAAACTATGGCTACACCTTC.

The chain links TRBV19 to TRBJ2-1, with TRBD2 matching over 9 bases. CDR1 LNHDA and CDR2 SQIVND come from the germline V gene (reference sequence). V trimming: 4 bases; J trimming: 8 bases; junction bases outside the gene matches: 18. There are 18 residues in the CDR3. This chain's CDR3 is CASSRGAGRIAGVYEQFF. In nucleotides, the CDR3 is TGTGCCAGTAGTAGGGGGGCAGGGAGGATAGCGGGAGTATATGAGCAGTTCTTC.

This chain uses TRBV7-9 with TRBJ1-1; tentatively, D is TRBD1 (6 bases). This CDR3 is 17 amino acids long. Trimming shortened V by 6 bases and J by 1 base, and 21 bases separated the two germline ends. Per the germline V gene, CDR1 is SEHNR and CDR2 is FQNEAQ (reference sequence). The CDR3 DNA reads TGTGCCAGCAGAGTTTACAGAGGGGGGGCGTGGAACACTGAAGCTTTCTTT. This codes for CASRVYRGGAWNTEAFF. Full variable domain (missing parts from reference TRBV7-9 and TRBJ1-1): DTGVSQNPRHKITKRGQNVTFRCDPISEHNRLYWYRQTLGQGPEFLTYFQNEAQLEKSRLLSDRFSAERPKGSFSTLEIQRTEQGDSAMYLCASRVYRGGAWNTEAFFGQGTRLTVV.

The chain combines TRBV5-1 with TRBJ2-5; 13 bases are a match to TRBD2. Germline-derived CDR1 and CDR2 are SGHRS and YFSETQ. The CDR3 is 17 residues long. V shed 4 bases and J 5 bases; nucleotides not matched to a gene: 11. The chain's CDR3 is CASSTTGTSGALETQYF. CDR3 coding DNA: TGCGCCAGCAGCACAACCGGGACTAGCGGGGCATTGGAGACCCAGTACTTC.

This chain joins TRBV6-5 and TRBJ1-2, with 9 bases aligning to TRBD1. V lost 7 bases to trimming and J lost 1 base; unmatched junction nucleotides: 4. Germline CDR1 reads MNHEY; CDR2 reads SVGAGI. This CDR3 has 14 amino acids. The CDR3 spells CASITTGGNYGYTF. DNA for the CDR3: TGTGCCAGCATTACGACAGGGGGTAACTATGGCTACACCTTC.

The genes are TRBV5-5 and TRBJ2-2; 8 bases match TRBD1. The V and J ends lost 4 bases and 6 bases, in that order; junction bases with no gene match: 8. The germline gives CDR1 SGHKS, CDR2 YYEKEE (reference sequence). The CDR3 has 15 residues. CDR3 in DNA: TGTGCCAGCAGCCCCTCGGACAGGGATGCCGGGGAGCTGTTTTTT. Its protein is CASSPSDRDAGELFF.

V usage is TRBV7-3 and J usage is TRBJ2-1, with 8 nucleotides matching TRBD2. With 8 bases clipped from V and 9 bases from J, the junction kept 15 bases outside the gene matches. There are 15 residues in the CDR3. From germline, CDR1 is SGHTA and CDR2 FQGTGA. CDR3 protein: CASRMGATSEGEQFF. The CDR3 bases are TGTGCCAGCCGAATGGGTGCGACTAGCGAGGGTGAGCAGTTCTTC. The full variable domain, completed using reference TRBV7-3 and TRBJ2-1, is GAGVSQTPSNKVTEKGKYVELRCDPISGHTALYWYRQSLGQGPEFLIYFQGTGAADDSGLPNDRFFAVRPEGSVSTLKIQRTERGDSAVYLCASRMGATSEGEQFFGPGTRLTVL.

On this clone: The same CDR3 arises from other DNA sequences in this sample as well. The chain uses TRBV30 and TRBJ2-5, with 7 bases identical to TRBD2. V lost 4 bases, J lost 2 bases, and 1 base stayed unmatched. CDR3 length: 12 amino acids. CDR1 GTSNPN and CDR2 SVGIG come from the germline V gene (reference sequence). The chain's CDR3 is CAWTSGQETQYF. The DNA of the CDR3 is TGTGCCTGGACTAGCGGTCAAGAGACCCAGTACTTC.

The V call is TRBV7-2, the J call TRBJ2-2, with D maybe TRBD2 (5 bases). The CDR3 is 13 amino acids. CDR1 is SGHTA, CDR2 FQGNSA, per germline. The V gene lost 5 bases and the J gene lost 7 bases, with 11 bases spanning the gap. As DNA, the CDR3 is TGTGCCAGCAGCCTCCGCCGGGGCGGGGAGCTGTTTTTT. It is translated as CASSLRRGGELFF.

The CDR3 DNA reads as TGTGCCAGCAGCTTGACGGAGAGCACCGGGGAGCTGTTTTTT. Amino acids: CASSLTESTGELFF. The V call is TRBV7-9, the J call TRBJ2-2, with D hard to call. This CDR3 has 14 residues. V was pared by 3 bases and J by 4 bases, with 9 bases between. Per the germline V gene, CDR1 is SEHNR and CDR2 is FQNEAQ (reference sequence). The variable domain in full, completed from reference TRBV7-9 and TRBJ2-2, reads DTGVSQNPRHKITKRGQNVTFRCDPISEHNRLYWYRQTLGQGPEFLTYFQNEAQLEKSRLLSDRFSAERPKGSFSTLEIQRTEQGDSAMYLCASSLTESTGELFFGEGSRLTVL.

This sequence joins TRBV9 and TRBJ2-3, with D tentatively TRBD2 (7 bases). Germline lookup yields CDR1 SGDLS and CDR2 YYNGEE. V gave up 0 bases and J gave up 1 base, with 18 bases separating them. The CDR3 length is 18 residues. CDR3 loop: CASSVVPARGAGTDTQYF. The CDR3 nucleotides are TGTGCCAGCAGCGTAGTACCAGCCCGGGGGGCGGGCACAGATACGCAGTATTTT.

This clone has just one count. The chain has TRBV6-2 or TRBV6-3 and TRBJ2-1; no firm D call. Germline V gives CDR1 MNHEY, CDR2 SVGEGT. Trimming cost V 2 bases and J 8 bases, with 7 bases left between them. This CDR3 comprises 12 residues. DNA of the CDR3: TGTGCCAGCAGTTACCCAAACTATGAGCAGTTCTTC. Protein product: CASSYPNYEQFF.

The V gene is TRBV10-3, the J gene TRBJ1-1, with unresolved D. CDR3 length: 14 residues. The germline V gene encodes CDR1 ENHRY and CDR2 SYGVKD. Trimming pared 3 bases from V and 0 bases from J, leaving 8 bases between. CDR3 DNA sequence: TGTGCCATCAGTGACGGGTTCTTGAACACTGAAGCTTTCTTT. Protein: CAISDGFLNTEAFF.

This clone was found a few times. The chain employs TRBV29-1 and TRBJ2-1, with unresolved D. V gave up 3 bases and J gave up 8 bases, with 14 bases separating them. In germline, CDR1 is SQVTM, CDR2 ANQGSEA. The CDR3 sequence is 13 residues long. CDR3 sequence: CSVEGTELDEQFF. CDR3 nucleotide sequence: TGCAGCGTTGAGGGTACAGAACTCGATGAGCAGTTCTTC.

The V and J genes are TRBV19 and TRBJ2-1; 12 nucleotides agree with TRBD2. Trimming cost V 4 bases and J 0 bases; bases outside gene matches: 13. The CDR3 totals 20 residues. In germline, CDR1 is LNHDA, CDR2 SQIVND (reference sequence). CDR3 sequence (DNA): TGTGCCAGTAGTAGAGTTTCTACTAGCGGGAGGCCTTCCTCCTACAATGAGCAGTTCTTC. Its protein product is CASSRVSTSGRPSSYNEQFF.

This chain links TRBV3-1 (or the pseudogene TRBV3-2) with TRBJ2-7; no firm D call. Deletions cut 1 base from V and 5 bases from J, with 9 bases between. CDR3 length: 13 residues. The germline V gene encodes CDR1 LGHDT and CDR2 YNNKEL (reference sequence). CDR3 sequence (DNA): TGTGCCAGCAGCCAAGGCGGCATCGACGAGCAGTACTTC. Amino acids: CASSQGGIDEQYF.